A single sample gave rise to the 14 T cell receptor beta chains below, sequenced in a study of Tregs in tolerant kidney transplant recipients. Profiling relied on immunoSEQ multiplex PCR, and the TCRdb table lists in-frame clones only, not all of them. The sample gives under 100,000 clones, more than 80% of which show up once; over 4% is in the top ten. Sequencing used CD8+ T cells from blood. These TCRs come from a human donor in good health.

This chain connects TRBV10-3 to TRBJ2-1, with TRBD2 matching 8 bases. The CDR3 has 16 amino acids. With 10 bases clipped from V and 1 base from J, the junction kept 12 bases outside the gene matches. Germline CDR1 and CDR2: ENHRY and SYGVKD. CDR3 amino acids: CATSGQREPSYNEQFF. The DNA for the CDR3 is TGTGCCACATCAGGGCAGCGGGAGCCATCCTACAATGAGCAGTTCTTC.

The chain joins TRBV7-6 to TRBJ2-7, with TRBD2 matching 9 bases. Germline CDR1 reads SGHVS; CDR2 reads FNYEAQ. V lost 2 bases and J lost 3; bases outside the gene matches: 8. The CDR3 sequence is 16 residues long. The chain's CDR3 is CASSLQAGGPRYEQYF. The CDR3 DNA reads as TGTGCCAGCAGCTTACAGGCGGGAGGGCCTCGCTACGAGCAGTACTTC. Complete variable domain (other parts from reference TRBV7-6 and TRBJ2-7): GAGVSQSPRYKVTKRGQDVALRCDPISGHVSLYWYRQALGQGPEFLTYFNYEAQQDKSGLPNDRFSAERPEGSISTLTIQRTEQRDSAMYRCASSLQAGGPRYEQYFGPGTRLTVT.

The V gene is TRBV2, the J gene TRBJ2-7; 8 nucleotides align to TRBD1. Germline V lookup: CDR1 SNHLY, CDR2 FYNNEI. J lost 1 base, V lost 10 bases, and 12 bases had no gene match. The CDR3 totals 15 residues. CDR3 region: CATSIRGQVSYEQYF. The CDR3 DNA follows: TGTGCCACCTCGATAAGGGGACAGGTATCCTACGAGCAGTACTTC.

This clone is a singleton in its sample. The V gene is TRBV7-9, the J gene TRBJ2-3, with 7 bases identical to TRBD1. Looked up from germline, CDR1 is SEHNR and CDR2 is FQNEAQ (reference sequence). This CDR3 contains 15 residues. Unmatched junction bases numbered 5, after V lost 5 bases and J lost 0 bases. DNA for the CDR3: TGTGCCAGCAGCAGGGGACAGAGTAGCACAGATACGCAGTATTTT. This sequence encodes CASSRGQSSTDTQYF.

CDR3 amino acids: CATTTGSDTEAFF. The DNA of the CDR3 is TGTGCCACCACAACAGGGAGTGACACTGAAGCTTTCTTT. The V call is TRBV19, the J call TRBJ1-1; D is possibly TRBD1 (6 bases). The CDR3 loop spans 13 amino acids. V was pared by 10 bases and J by 3 bases, with 15 bases between. Per the germline V gene, CDR1 is LNHDA and CDR2 is SQIVND (reference sequence). Full variable domain (rest looked up from reference TRBV19 and TRBJ1-1): DGGITQSPKYLFRKEGQNVTLSCEQNLNHDAMYWYRQDPGQGLRLIYYSQIVNDFQKGDIAEGYSVSREKKESFPLTVTSAQKNPTAFYLCATTTGSDTEAFFGQGTRLTVV.

This sequence joins TRBV11-2 and TRBJ2-1; 9 positions match TRBD2. J lost 9 bases, V lost 1 base, and 10 bases had no gene match. The CDR3 has 16 amino acids. CDR1 is SGHAT and CDR2 is FQNNGV in the germline V gene. CDR3 residues: CASSLVAAGGDGEQFF. The CDR3 coding sequence is TGTGCCAGCAGCTTAGTTGCGGCGGGAGGGGACGGTGAGCAGTTCTTC. Full variable domain (missing parts from reference TRBV11-2 and TRBJ2-1): EAGVAQSPRYKIIEKRQSVAFWCNPISGHATLYWYQQILGQGPKLLIQFQNNGVVDDSQLPKDRFSAERLKGVDSTLKIQPAKLEDSAVYLCASSLVAAGGDGEQFFGPGTRLTVL.

The chain links TRBV5-4 to TRBJ1-3; D is unresolved. CDR1 SGHNT and CDR2 YYREEE come from the germline V gene (reference sequence). V was pared by 3 bases and J by 0 bases, with 7 bases between. The CDR3 sequence is 14 residues long. CDR3 nucleotide sequence: TGTGCCAGCAGCTCCCGGTACTCTGGAAACACCATATATTTT. It encodes CASSSRYSGNTIYF.

The rearrangement links TRBV15 to TRBJ1-1; unclear D gene. Germline assignment: CDR1 LNHNV and CDR2 YYDKDF (reference sequence). V lost 0 bases and J lost 1, with 6 bases in between. CDR3 length: 14 amino acids. The CDR3 region is CATSRDLENTEAFF. In DNA form, the CDR3 reads TGTGCCACCAGCAGAGATTTAGAGAACACTGAAGCTTTCTTT.

V is TRBV9 and J is TRBJ1-6, with TRBD1 identical over 7 bases. This CDR3 comprises 17 residues. V gave up 3 bases and J gave up 0 bases; unmatched junction bases: 6. In germline, CDR1 is SGDLS, CDR2 YYNGEE. The CDR3 spells CASSAKGQSSYNSPLHF. The DNA for the CDR3 is TGTGCCAGCAGCGCGAAGGGACAGAGCTCCTATAATTCACCCCTCCACTTT.

The gene calls are TRBV5-6 and TRBJ1-2; 10 bases agree with TRBD1. With 0 bases clipped from V and 7 bases from J, the junction kept 0 bases outside the gene matches. Germline V CDR1 and CDR2: SGHDT, YYEEEE. CDR3 size: 13 residues. In DNA, the CDR3 is TGTGCCAGCAGCTTGGGACAGGGGGCTGGCTACACCTTC. As protein: CASSLGQGAGYTF.

The chain joins TRBV7-6 to TRBJ2-1; 7 bases agree with TRBD2. CDR1 and CDR2 from the germline V gene are SGHVS and FNYEAQ. The CDR3 consists of 14 residues. With V trimmed by 5 bases and J by 2 bases, 3 bases remained unmatched. In DNA, the CDR3 is TGTGCCAGCAGCCTTCGGGGGGCCTACAATGAGCAGTTCTTC. This gives the protein CASSLRGAYNEQFF.

The chain is built from TRBV10-3 and TRBJ1-2, with D perhaps TRBD1 (6 bases). Germline V lookup: CDR1 ENHRY, CDR2 SYGVKD. V was shortened by 3 bases and J by 0 bases, with 14 bases between the two germline ends. CDR3 length: 16 residues. CDR3 loop: CAISDMDSVSNYGYTF. CDR3 coding DNA: TGTGCCATCAGTGATATGGACAGCGTTTCTAACTATGGCTACACCTTC.

The rearrangement links TRBV11-2 to TRBJ2-3; perhaps D is TRBD1 or TRBD2 (6 bases each). Trimming took off 5 bases at V and 6 bases at J, with 9 bases between the two ends. Germline V gives CDR1 SGHAT, CDR2 FQNNGV. This CDR3 is built from 12 residues. CDR3 in amino acids: CASSLGGDTQYF. The DNA of the CDR3 is TGTGCCAGCAGCCTAGGGGGGGATACGCAGTATTTT.

V usage is TRBV4-1 and J usage is TRBJ2-1; TRBD2 matches 11 bases. Trimming took 1 base from V and 13 from J; bases not matched to a gene: 12. The CDR3 totals 16 residues. Per the germline V gene, CDR1 is MGHRA and CDR2 is YSYEKL. The CDR3 loop is CASSQGPGTSGLHQFF. The CDR3 DNA is TGCGCCAGCAGCCAAGGACCCGGGACTAGCGGACTACACCAGTTCTTC.